This TCR beta chain was captured in a study of OX40 agonist ivuxolimab in advanced cancers. Study-wide findings and caveats: Averaged across samples, CD8+ T cells carried more expanded clones than CD4+ did.

The method was immunoSEQ multiplex PCR; TCRdb's version includes in-frame clones alone and lacks a portion of them. Of around 60,000 clones in the sample, around 84% were seen once. CDR3 size: 15 residues. V lost 3 bases and J lost 6, with 15 bases in between. CDR1 is SNHLY, CDR2 FYNNEI, per germline. Concerning this clone itself: Its cognate antigen is unknown.

The origin of this receptor is an adult with an advanced solid tumor such as melanoma, head and neck, liver or kidney cancer. The rearrangement uses TRBV2 and TRBJ1-5, with D perhaps TRBD1 (5 bases). This specimen was CD4+ or CD8+ T cells sorted from blood, taken in a trial of the OX40 agonist ivuxolimab. The CDR3 spells CASSDLGGRGQPQHF. The CDR3 DNA reads as TGTGCCAGCAGTGACCTGGGGGGACGCGGTCAGCCCCAGCATTTT.